This T cell receptor beta chain was found in a study of shared clonotypes between healthy human individuals. Study-wide points: Deeper or shallower sequencing was expected to change how clonotypes are shared among donors. Sampling included only blood; tissue repertoires likely differ.

Deletions cut 6 bases from V and 0 bases from J, with 9 bases between. In germline, CDR1 is MDHEN, CDR2 SYDVKM. The CDR3 spans 14 residues. Note on this clone: Its specificity is not known.

Every subset's genomic DNA went evenly onto several immunoSEQ plates. Some clones are missing from TCRdb's copy, which holds only in-frame ones; the method was immunoSEQ multiplex PCR. The table shows 400,000 to 550,000 clones, with around three quarters occurring only once. Those who donated, Caucasian adults without exception, all lived in Nashville, Tennessee. V gene TRBV28 combines with J gene TRBJ2-1; tentatively, D is TRBD2 (6 bases). Sequencing used PBMCs. The clonotype comes from a woman in her 40s in good health. Some clones in this sample may be carry-over from other donors' samples. CDR3 region: CASRVGGSYNEQFF. In DNA form, the CDR3 reads TGTGCCAGCAGGGTCGGGGGCTCCTACAATGAGCAGTTCTTC.